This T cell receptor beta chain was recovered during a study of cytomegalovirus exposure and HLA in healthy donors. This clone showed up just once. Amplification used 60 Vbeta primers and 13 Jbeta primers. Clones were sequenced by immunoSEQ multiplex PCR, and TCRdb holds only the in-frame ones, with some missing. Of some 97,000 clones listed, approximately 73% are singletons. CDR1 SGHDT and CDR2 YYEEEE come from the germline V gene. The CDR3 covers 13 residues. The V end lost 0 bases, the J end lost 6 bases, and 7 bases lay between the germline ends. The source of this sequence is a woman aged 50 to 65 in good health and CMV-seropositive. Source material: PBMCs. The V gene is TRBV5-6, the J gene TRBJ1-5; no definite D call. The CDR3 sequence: CASSLGSGQPQHF. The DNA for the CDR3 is TGTGCCAGCAGCTTGGGGAGTGGTCAGCCCCAGCATTTT.